The present TCR beta chain was sequenced within a study of regulatory T cells in long-lasting Graves disease. Study conclusions and caveats: TCR diversity was lower in persistent Graves' patients than in newly diagnosed ones. Between persistent patients, more than 2,500 public clonotypes were shared, exceeding the roughly 1,000 shared between new patients.

The CDR3 has 15 residues. Trimming removed 5 bases from V and 4 bases from J; junction bases left unmatched: 8. Germline CDR1 SGHTA, CDR2 FQGNSA. This clonotype was seen repeatedly, ten times or more. The antigen is undetermined. The time point: persistent/refractory GD, antithyroid drugs over 5 years with positive TRAb. TCR sequences were obtained from RNA taken from PBMCs. In Xi'an, China, an endocrinology department was the source of patients. Arm-PCR of CDR3 regions and iRepertoire HTBI primers were used to build TCR beta libraries. TCRdb called the multiplex PCR reads again in MiXCR, with one record for every CDR3 protein. The sample consists of roughly 400,000 distinct CDR3 sequences, about 20% of them appearing once.

This clonotype was obtained from a female donor with Graves disease. The specimen comprised peripheral blood mononuclear cells (PBMCs), sampled when the disease was refractory, from a patient treated with antithyroid drugs. This rearrangement joins TRBV7-2 to TRBJ1-5; the match to TRBD1 covers 7 bases. CDR3 sequence (DNA): TGTGCCAGCAGCATCGACAGGGTTCTGAATCAGCCCCAGCATTTT. This translates into CASSIDRVLNQPQHF.